Each of the 32 T cell receptor beta chains below was sequenced from the same sample in a study of Tregs in tolerant kidney transplant recipients. Sequencing was performed with immunoSEQ multiplex PCR; in TCRdb, only in-frame clones are kept and a portion is missing. The table lists some 64,000 clones, about 98% of them singletons. The sample in question was Tregs from blood, obtained before the transplant. These receptors were taken from a human donor who received a combined kidney and bone marrow transplant.

The chain employs TRBV7-2 and TRBJ2-5; 7 nucleotides agree with TRBD2. This CDR3 region has 13 residues. Unmatched junction bases numbered 8, after V lost 6 bases and J lost 7 bases. Germline CDR1 and CDR2: SGHTA and FQGNSA. CDR3 DNA: TGTGCCAGCAGACGGGAGGCCTACGGGACCCAGTACTTC. Its translation is CASRREAYGTQYF.

The V and J genes are TRBV19 and TRBJ2-7; 8 positions match TRBD2. Germline values: CDR1 LNHDA, CDR2 SQIVND (reference sequence). This CDR3 is built from 14 residues. V was clipped by 9 bases and J by 3 bases; unmatched bases: 10. The CDR3 DNA is TGTGCCAGCGCGGCGGGACTAGACATCTACGAGCAGTACTTC. It yields the protein CASAAGLDIYEQYF. Together with reference TRBV19 and TRBJ2-7, the CDR3 gives the full variable domain: DGGITQSPKYLFRKEGQNVTLSCEQNLNHDAMYWYRQDPGQGLRLIYYSQIVNDFQKGDIAEGYSVSREKKESFPLTVTSAQKNPTAFYLCASAAGLDIYEQYFGPGTRLTVT.

The chain is built from TRBV18 and TRBJ2-7; TRBD2 agrees at 7 bases. This CDR3 is 14 amino acids long. Germline lookup yields CDR1 KGHSH and CDR2 LQKENI. V gave up 8 bases and J gave up 0 bases; unmatched junction bases: 7. The DNA for the CDR3 is TGTGCCAGCACCCAGGGAGGGAGCTCCTACGAGCAGTACTTC. Residues: CASTQGGSSYEQYF.

The V gene is TRBV5-1, the J gene TRBJ2-7; D might be TRBD1 (6 bases). The V gene's germline CDR1 is SGHRS and CDR2 YFSETQ. The CDR3 has 18 residues. The germline V and J ends were trimmed by 1 base and 2 bases, with 22 bases remaining between them. The CDR3 sequence is CASSLTTGSGDHTYEQYF. CDR3 DNA: TGCGCCAGCAGCTTGACGACCGGATCAGGGGATCATACCTACGAGCAGTACTTC.

The gene calls are TRBV4-3 and TRBJ2-6; 7 bases line up with TRBD1. The CDR3 consists of 17 residues. With 4 bases clipped from V and 12 bases from J, the junction kept 18 bases outside the gene matches. Germline V gives CDR1 LGHNA, CDR2 YSLEER. CDR3 in amino acids: CASSRTGDPNNPSVLTF. CDR3 bases: TGCGCCAGCAGCCGAACAGGGGACCCGAATAATCCTAGCGTCCTGACTTTC.

The chain carries TRBV21-1 and TRBJ1-1; the DNA was not compared with TRBD1, the D call given in the table. TRBV21-1 is deemed a pseudogene. The CDR3 runs to 13 residues. As DNA, the CDR3 is TGTGCCAGCAGCATTACTACCGGGACAAAAGCTTTCTTT. It specifies CASSITTGTKAFF.

This chain uses TRBV5-5 with TRBJ2-5, with TRBD2 as a possible D gene (5 bases). The CDR3 has 17 residues. V was pared by 8 bases and J by 5 bases, with 28 bases between. Germline values: CDR1 SGHKS, CDR2 YYEKEE (reference sequence). In DNA form, the CDR3 reads TGTGCCAGTGAAGCTCCCCTAACACGGGGATTAGGGGAGACCCAGTACTTC. Amino acid sequence: CASEAPLTRGLGETQYF. Together with reference TRBV5-5 and TRBJ2-5, the CDR3 gives the full variable domain: DAGVTQSPTHLIKTRGQQVTLRCSPISGHKSVSWYQQVLGQGPQFIFQYYEKEERGRGNFPDRFSARQFPNYSSELNVNALLLGDSALYLCASEAPLTRGLGETQYFGPGTRLLVL.

The chain has TRBV4-2 and TRBJ2-5; D is perhaps TRBD1 (6 bases). CDR3 length: 16 amino acids. Trimming shortened V by 2 bases and J by 4 bases, and 17 bases separated the two germline ends. Germline V gives CDR1 LGHNA, CDR2 YNFKEQ. The CDR3 DNA is TGTGCCAGCAGCCAACCTAAAACAGGGATCGGAGAGACCCAGTACTTC. It is translated as CASSQPKTGIGETQYF.

The V call is TRBV2, the J call TRBJ1-2; D gene ambiguous. The CDR3 has 13 amino acids. Germline V CDR1 and CDR2: SNHLY, FYNNEI. V was clipped by 2 bases and J by 5 bases, with 9 bases between them. In nucleotides, the CDR3 is TGTGCCAGCAGTGAAAATCGGGGTTATGGCTACACCTTC. This codes for CASSENRGYGYTF.

This chain uses TRBV19 with TRBJ1-1, with TRBD1 identical over 8 bases. From germline, CDR1 is LNHDA and CDR2 SQIVND (reference sequence). The CDR3 sequence is 15 residues long. After removal of 0 bases from V and 0 bases from J, the junction contained 0 bases not matched to a gene. This CDR3 reads CASSIETGVNTEAFF. The CDR3, as DNA: TGTGCCAGTAGTATAGAGACAGGGGTGAACACTGAAGCTTTCTTT.

The V call is TRBV6-6, the J call TRBJ1-2; D is undetermined. Trimming pared 0 bases from V and 8 bases from J, leaving 19 bases between. The CDR3 loop spans 16 amino acids. Germline V gene sequence: CDR1 MNHNY, CDR2 SVGAGI (reference sequence). CDR3 DNA sequence: TGTGCCAGCAGTTACTCTGGACTCGGTTCGGTGGTGGGCTACACCTTC. It translates to CASSYSGLGSVVGYTF.

This chain uses TRBV5-1 with TRBJ2-5, with TRBD2 matching 12 bases. V shed 3 bases and J 1 base; nucleotides not matched to a gene: 4. This CDR3 region has 16 residues. In germline, CDR1 is SGHRS, CDR2 YFSETQ. The chain's CDR3 is CASSWALAGGQETQYF. The DNA for the CDR3 is TGCGCCAGCAGCTGGGCACTAGCGGGGGGCCAAGAGACCCAGTACTTC.

The chain carries TRBV7-2 and TRBJ1-2; D not resolved. V was cut by 1 base and J by 7 bases, with 10 bases left in between. The CDR3 loop spans 13 amino acids. Germline assignment: CDR1 SGHTA and CDR2 FQGNSA. The CDR3 DNA follows: TGTGCCAGCAGCTTAGAGAGGGTTTCTGGCTACACCTTC. Translating it yields CASSLERVSGYTF.

This rearrangement joins TRBV30 to TRBJ2-7; 10 bases are shared with TRBD2. Germline V lookup: CDR1 GTSNPN, CDR2 SVGIG (reference sequence). The CDR3 totals 14 residues. The V and J ends lost 0 bases and 7 bases, in that order; junction bases with no gene match: 6. The CDR3 coding sequence is TGTGCCTGGAGTGTACCACCAGCGGGGGGGGAGCAGTACTTC. Protein sequence: CAWSVPPAGGEQYF.

The rearrangement joins TRBV9 to TRBJ1-1, with D maybe TRBD1 (6 bases). Trimming stripped 3 bases from V and 1 base from J, with 7 bases between. This CDR3 has 13 amino acids. The germline V gene encodes CDR1 SGDLS and CDR2 YYNGEE. The CDR3: CASSGDTNTEAFF. The CDR3 DNA reads TGTGCCAGCAGCGGGGACACGAACACTGAAGCTTTCTTT.

The chain couples TRBV9 to TRBJ2-2; 10 bases line up with TRBD2. The germline CDR1 and CDR2 sequences are SGDLS and YYNGEE. The junction had 6 bases not matched to a gene; V was cut back by 0 bases and J by 1 base. This CDR3 has 18 amino acids. CDR3 nucleotide sequence: TGTGCCAGCAGCGTAGGGTCCCCTAGCGGGGGGAACACCGGGGAGCTGTTTTTT. Encoded protein: CASSVGSPSGGNTGELFF.

This chain links TRBV19 with TRBJ2-4, with D perhaps TRBD1 (6 bases). The CDR3 extends over 14 amino acids. CDR1 is LNHDA, CDR2 SQIVND, per germline (reference sequence). V lost 6 bases and J 8 bases, leaving 17 bases between the germline ends. The CDR3 DNA reads as TGTGCCAGTAGACGGGACACTTCTCTTGACATTCAGTACTTC. It specifies CASRRDTSLDIQYF.

V is TRBV12-5 and J is TRBJ2-3; 7 positions agree with TRBD2. The CDR3 is 16 residues long. Germline assignment: CDR1 LGHNT and CDR2 FRNRAP. The junction had 7 bases not matched to a gene; V was cut back by 4 bases and J by 0 bases. The chain's CDR3 is CASGSSGTSSTDTQYF. CDR3 bases: TGTGCTAGTGGTTCGAGCGGGACTTCTAGCACAGATACGCAGTATTTT.

For the CDR3, the DNA is TGCGCCAGCACAGGGGGACCGCGGACCTACGAGCAGTACTTC. Protein: CASTGGPRTYEQYF. This sequence joins TRBV5-1 and TRBJ2-7; 7 nucleotides agree with TRBD1. The J segment lost 2 bases and the V segment lost 6 bases, leaving 8 bases of the junction unmatched. This CDR3 region has 14 residues. CDR1 and CDR2 from the germline V gene are SGHRS and YFSETQ. Using reference TRBV5-1 and TRBJ2-7 for the parts outside the CDR3, the full variable domain is KAGVTQTPRYLIKTRGQQVTLSCSPISGHRSVSWYQQTPGQGLQFLFEYFSETQRNKGNFPGRFSGRQFSNSRSEMNVSTLELGDSALYLCASTGGPRTYEQYFGPGTRLTVT.

V gene TRBV9 combines with J gene TRBJ1-6; D is possibly TRBD1 (6 bases). Germline lookup yields CDR1 SGDLS and CDR2 YYNGEE. Trimming removed 0 bases from V and 10 bases from J, with 11 bases in between. The CDR3 runs 14 residues. As DNA, the CDR3 is TGTGCCAGCAGCGTAGCAGGGGTTGGGTCACCCCTCCACTTT. Encoded protein: CASSVAGVGSPLHF. The full variable domain, completed using reference TRBV9 and TRBJ1-6, is DSGVTQTPKHLITATGQRVTLRCSPRSGDLSVYWYQQSLDQGLQFLIQYYNGEERAKGNILERFSAQQFPDLHSELNLSSLELGDSALYFCASSVAGVGSPLHFGNGTRLTVT.

This chain connects TRBV6-5 to TRBJ2-3; TRBD2 aligns across 11 bases. The V gene's germline CDR1 is MNHEY and CDR2 SVGAGI. J lost 5 bases, V lost 2 bases, and 3 bases had no gene match. The CDR3 extends over 15 amino acids. As DNA, the CDR3 is TGTGCCAGCAGTTACGGCCTAGCGGGGGGAGATACGCAGTATTTT. It is translated as CASSYGLAGGDTQYF.

This sequence joins TRBV7-8 and TRBJ2-1, with TRBD1 as a possible D gene (5 bases). V lost 6 bases and J 5 bases, leaving 11 bases between the germline ends. CDR1 SGHVS and CDR2 FQNEAQ come from the germline V gene. The CDR3 sequence is 13 residues long. CDR3 amino acids: CASRLTADNEQFF. CDR3 DNA sequence: TGTGCCAGCAGATTGACAGCCGACAATGAGCAGTTCTTC.

The CDR3 region has the DNA TGTGCCAGCTCACCCTCGTCCTCGTACAATGAGCAGTTCTTC. Its protein is CASSPSSSYNEQFF. The chain joins TRBV18 to TRBJ2-1; the D is unclear. V lost 3 bases, J lost 4 bases, and 10 bases lay in between. CDR1 is KGHSH and CDR2 is LQKENI in the germline V gene. The CDR3 is 14 amino acids.

The chain carries TRBV10-3 and TRBJ2-3; TRBD2 aligns across 11 bases. V lost 5 bases and J lost 2; bases outside the gene matches: 9. This CDR3 has 17 amino acids. CDR1 is ENHRY and CDR2 is SYGVKD in the germline V gene. The DNA for the CDR3 is TGTGCCATCAGTCCTAGCGGGAGGTTCGGGCACACAGATACGCAGTATTTT. Its translation is CAISPSGRFGHTDTQYF.

The chain combines TRBV4-1 with TRBJ2-5, with a weak D call TRBD2 (5 bases). From germline, CDR1 is MGHRA and CDR2 YSYEKL. The CDR3 is 15 amino acids. V was trimmed by 2 bases and J by 4 bases, leaving 14 bases between them. In nucleotides, the CDR3 is TGCGCCAGCAGCCAATTACTAGGTTTAGGAGAGACCCAGTACTTC. It encodes CASSQLLGLGETQYF.

The rearrangement uses TRBV4-1 and TRBJ1-5, with TRBD1 as a possible D gene (5 bases). Germline V gives CDR1 MGHRA, CDR2 YSYEKL. The length of the CDR3 is 17 residues. The germline V and J ends were trimmed by 0 bases and 1 base, with 13 bases remaining between them. The CDR3 nucleotides read TGCGCCAGCAGCCAAGATGGTGACACAGGAAGCAATCAGCCCCAGCATTTT. This encodes CASSQDGDTGSNQPQHF.

J is TRBJ2-3 and V is TRBV6-4; TRBD1 matches at 8 bases. V was pared by 5 bases and J by 5 bases, with 6 bases of the junction left unmatched. The germline V gene encodes CDR1 MRHNA and CDR2 SNTAGT. The CDR3 runs to 14 residues. In DNA form, the CDR3 reads TGTGCCAGCAGTCCGGACAGGGAGAAAGATACGCAGTATTTT. Amino acid sequence: CASSPDREKDTQYF.

The gene calls are TRBV7-2 and TRBJ1-4; a possible D gene is TRBD1 (6 bases). In germline, CDR1 is SGHTA, CDR2 FQGNSA. Trimming took off 6 bases at V and 3 bases at J, with 17 bases between the two ends. There are 16 residues in the CDR3. The CDR3 DNA sequence: TGTGCCAGCAGTCTACAGGGACGGTCACCTAATGAAAAACTGTTTTTT. Its protein product is CASSLQGRSPNEKLFF.

This clone appeared a few times. The chain carries TRBV7-9 and TRBJ1-2, with D unclear. The germline V and J ends were trimmed by 1 base and 4 bases, with 10 bases remaining between them. Germline V gene sequence: CDR1 SEHNR, CDR2 FQNEAQ (reference sequence). CDR3 length: 14 amino acids. The CDR3 reads CASSLVGPPYGYTF. In DNA form, the CDR3 reads TGTGCCAGCAGCTTAGTGGGCCCACCCTATGGCTACACCTTC.

The rearrangement joins TRBV19 to TRBJ2-5; the match to TRBD2 covers 10 bases. CDR1 and CDR2 from the germline V gene are LNHDA and SQIVND (reference sequence). The ends lost 7 bases at V and 5 bases at J; junction bases unmatched: 13. The CDR3 sequence is 16 residues long. The CDR3 bases are TGTGCCAGTACCAAAGGCCTAGCGGGAGCCAGGGAGACCCAGTACTTC. It is translated as CASTKGLAGARETQYF.

This sequence joins TRBV4-1 and TRBJ2-1, with D possibly being TRBD1 (5 bases). Germline V gene lookup returns CDR1 MGHRA and CDR2 YSYEKL. Trimming cost V 0 bases and J 7 bases, with 7 bases left between them. The CDR3 length is 13 residues. CDR3 region: CASSQDQGNEQFF. For the CDR3, the DNA is TGCGCCAGCAGCCAAGATCAGGGTAATGAGCAGTTCTTC.

In this sample, this clone turned up once. This chain uses TRBV7-9 with TRBJ2-3; 9 nucleotides match TRBD1. Per the germline V gene, CDR1 is SEHNR and CDR2 is FQNEAQ (reference sequence). The CDR3 has 17 residues. The V and J ends lost 2 bases and 3 bases, in that order; junction bases with no gene match: 9. The CDR3 is CASSLTGQGRGTDTQYF. The CDR3 DNA is TGTGCCAGCAGCTTAACGGGACAGGGAAGGGGGACAGATACGCAGTATTTT.